This is a list of T cell receptor beta chains from one sample in a study of lymphopenia after photon versus proton radiotherapy. Profiled with immunoSEQ multiplex PCR; TCRdb holds only in-frame clones, not every one. The sample includes tens of thousands of clones, 87% seen only once; the top ten take 11%. The input for sequencing was peripheral blood, taken from a patient treated with proton-based radiotherapy. These receptors were collected from a man older than 75 with esophageal cancer. Both conserved end residues are part of each CDR3. The D gene is left open where the match is weak. Only some rows state a clone size, as once, few, many or a class for expanded clones.

v_call	cdr3_length	j_call	d_call	clone_size	cdr3_aa	cdr3_nt
TRBV7-2	14	TRBJ2-5	.	.	CASSLGTSSETQYF	TGTGCCAGCAGCTTAGGTACTAGCTCCGAGACCCAGTACTTC
TRBV18	13	TRBJ1-1	.	.	CASSPVGDTEAFF	TGTGCCAGCTCACCAGTAGGGGATACTGAAGCTTTCTTT
TRBV7-3	13	TRBJ1-5	.	.	CASSSDANQPQHF	TGTGCCAGCAGCTCAGACGCCAATCAGCCCCAGCATTTT
TRBV6-5	13	TRBJ1-5	TRBD1	.	CASSYGQGQPQHF	TGTGCCAGCAGTTACGGACAGGGCCAGCCCCAGCATTTT
TRBV29-1	11	TRBJ2-5	.	.	CSVEGEETQYF	TGCAGCGTTGAGGGGGAAGAGACCCAGTACTTC
TRBV11-2	12	TRBJ2-7	.	.	CASSLGIAEQYF	TGTGCCAGCAGCTTAGGAATCGCCGAGCAGTACTTC
TRBV5-4	15	TRBJ1-2	.	.	CASSLGRGMDYGYTF	TGTGCCAGCAGCTTGGGCCGGGGAATGGACTATGGCTACACCTTC
TRBV19	14	TRBJ2-1	.	.	CASSISSGEQGQFF	TGTGCCAGTAGTATTTCAAGCGGAGAACAAGGGCAGTTCTTC
TRBV18	15	TRBJ1-4	.	.	CASSPGPSGGEKLFF	TGTGCCAGCTCACCTGGTCCCTCAGGCGGGGAAAAACTGTTTTTT
TRBV5-4	17	TRBJ2-7	TRBD2	.	CASSPGTSGVASYEQYF	TGTGCCAGCAGCCCGGGGACTAGCGGGGTCGCCTCCTACGAGCAGTACTTC
TRBV7-9	17	TRBJ2-2	.	.	CASSLSTGTMSSGELFF	TGTGCCAGCAGCTTATCGACCGGGACAATGAGCTCCGGGGAGCTGTTTTTT
TRBV6-6	13	TRBJ1-2	.	.	CASSYSRLYGYTF	TGTGCCAGCAGTTACTCGAGGTTGTATGGCTACACCTTC
TRBV7-2	13	TRBJ2-5	.	.	CASSIRITETQYF	TGTGCCAGCAGTATCAGGATAACGGAGACCCAGTACTTC
TRBV7-9	14	TRBJ1-4	.	.	CASSLGTFNEKLFF	TGTGCCAGCAGCTTAGGGACATTTAATGAAAAACTGTTTTTT
TRBV5-1	14	TRBJ2-7	.	.	CASSLSQQHYEQYF	TGCGCCAGCAGCTTATCGCAACAGCACTACGAGCAGTACTTC
TRBV5-1	13	TRBJ1-1	TRBD1	.	CASSSGTDTEAFF	TGCGCCAGCAGCTCAGGGACAGACACTGAAGCTTTCTTT
TRBV6-1	15	TRBJ1-6	.	.	CASSESGQGGSPLHF	TGTGCCAGCAGTGAAAGTGGTCAGGGAGGTTCACCCCTCCACTTT
TRBV5-1	17	TRBJ2-6	.	.	CASSLNEGNSGANVLTF	TGCGCCAGCAGCTTGAATGAGGGCAACTCTGGGGCCAACGTCCTGACTTTC
TRBV2	13	TRBJ2-1	.	.	CASSSAQKTQQFF	TGTGCCAGCAGTTCGGCACAGAAAACCCAGCAGTTCTTC
TRBV4-3	17	TRBJ2-2	TRBD2	.	CASSRRVAGGNTGELFF	TGCGCCAGCAGCCGCAGAGTAGCGGGAGGGAACACCGGGGAGCTGTTTTTT
TRBV11-2	15	TRBJ2-2	.	.	CASSLRPQNTGELFF	TGTGCCAGCAGCTTACGTCCCCAGAACACCGGGGAGCTGTTTTTT
TRBV18	13	TRBJ2-7	.	.	CASSPVADYEQYF	TGTGCCAGCTCACCGGTGGCGGACTACGAGCAGTACTTC
TRBV6-6	13	TRBJ1-2	.	.	CASSLDPNYGYTF	TGTGCCAGCAGCCTTGACCCAAACTATGGCTACACCTTC
TRBV2	16	TRBJ2-4	.	.	CASSDARALAKNIQYF	TGTGCCAGCAGTGATGCCAGGGCGCTAGCCAAAAACATTCAGTACTTC
TRBV4-3	15	TRBJ2-3	.	.	CASSLGESFTDTQYF	TGCGCCAGCAGCCTGGGTGAAAGCTTCACAGATACGCAGTATTTT
TRBV2	14	TRBJ1-5	.	few	CASSAGGAGQPQHF	TGTGCCAGCAGCGCGGGGGGGGCAGGGCAGCCCCAGCATTTT
TRBV6-5	12	TRBJ2-3	.	.	CASGDSTDTQYF	TGTGCCAGCGGGGATAGCACAGATACGCAGTATTTT
TRBV5-1	11	TRBJ2-7	.	.	CASSQTYEQYF	TGCGCCAGCAGTCAGACCTACGAGCAGTACTTC
TRBV19	14	TRBJ1-1	.	.	CASSIRALGAEAFF	TGTGCCAGTAGTATCCGGGCCCTGGGGGCTGAAGCTTTCTTT
TRBV7-7	14	TRBJ2-5	.	.	CASSSMGLKEAQYF	TGTGCTAGCAGCTCGATGGGCCTCAAGGAGGCCCAGTACTTC
TRBV6-6	14	TRBJ1-2	TRBD1	.	CASSSAGTGGGYTF	TGTGCCAGCAGCTCCGCCGGGACAGGGGGTGGCTACACCTTC
TRBV9	17	TRBJ1-5	TRBD1	.	CASSYLQGARSNQPQHF	TGTGCCAGCAGTTATTTACAGGGGGCGCGGAGCAATCAGCCCCAGCATTTT
TRBV7-8	17	TRBJ2-5	.	.	CASSLDVGPSTEETQYF	TGTGCCAGCAGCTTAGACGTCGGCCCCAGTACGGAGGAGACCCAGTACTTC
TRBV7-9	12	TRBJ1-1	.	.	CASSQGNTEAFF	TGTGCCAGCAGCCAAGGGAACACTGAAGCTTTCTTT
TRBV7-1	14	TRBJ1-4	.	.	CASSLDPQNEKLFF	TGTGCCAGCAGCTTGGACCCTCAAAATGAAAAACTGTTTTTT
TRBV7-2	17	TRBJ2-1	TRBD2	.	CASSSGLAGGLYNEQFF	TGTGCCAGCAGTTCTGGACTAGCGGGAGGACTTTACAATGAGCAGTTCTTC
TRBV11-2	15	TRBJ1-2	TRBD1	.	CASSLGTGVNYGYTF	TGTGCCAGCAGCTTGGGGACAGGGGTTAACTATGGCTACACCTTC
TRBV10-3	16	TRBJ2-3	TRBD2	once	CATGTSGRYGTDTQYF	TGTGCCACGGGGACTAGCGGGAGGTATGGCACAGATACGCAGTATTTT
TRBV10-3	14	TRBJ2-3	TRBD1	once	CATGTGLSTDTQYF	TGTGCCACCGGGACAGGACTTAGCACAGATACGCAGTATTTT
TRBV2	15	TRBJ1-6	TRBD1	.	CASSGVQGAGSPLHF	TGTGCCAGCAGTGGGGTCCAGGGGGCAGGTTCACCCCTCCACTTT
TRBV11-1	15	TRBJ2-4	.	once	CASSRDWGDAGIQYF	TGTGCCAGCAGCAGGGACTGGGGAGACGCGGGCATTCAGTACTTC
TRBV5-4	13	TRBJ2-7	.	.	CASSFEENYEQYF	TGTGCCAGCAGCTTCGAAGAGAACTACGAGCAGTACTTC
TRBV13	14	TRBJ2-7	.	.	CASSLIIASREQYF	TGTGCCAGCAGCTTAATAATAGCCTCCCGCGAGCAGTACTTC
TRBV5-1	15	TRBJ1-3	.	.	CASSLTGASGNTIYF	TGCGCCAGCAGCTTGACAGGCGCCTCTGGAAACACCATATATTTT